A single sample gave rise to the 30 T cell receptor beta chains below, sequenced in a study of cytomegalovirus exposure and HLA in healthy donors. 13 Jbeta primers and 60 Vbeta primers were used for the PCR. The method was immunoSEQ multiplex PCR; TCRdb's version includes in-frame clones alone and lacks a portion of them. The data contain fewer than 200,000 clones, around 77% of them seen just once; the ten biggest clones take up roughly 2.3%. The sequencing sample was made of PBMCs. These receptors all stem from a man in his fifties or sixties in good health and CMV-seronegative.

The chain joins TRBV28 to TRBJ1-5; D gene unclear. Germline CDR1 MDHEN, CDR2 SYDVKM. The CDR3 is 14 residues long. With 5 bases removed from V and 7 bases from J, the gap between germline ends came to 15 bases. The DNA of the CDR3 is TGTGCCAGCAGTCCCAGGATCACTGGGCAGCCCCAGCATTTT. Encoded protein: CASSPRITGQPQHF.

With regard to this clone: In this CDR3 the conserved last residue, phenylalanine or tryptophan, is missing, so a read error is likely. This chain connects TRBV5-4 to TRBJ2-3; D is possibly TRBD1 (5 bases). This CDR3 region has 14 residues. Germline V gene data show CDR1 as SGHNT and CDR2 as YYREEE (reference sequence). The germline V and J ends were trimmed by 0 bases and 8 bases, with 13 bases remaining between them. The CDR3 reads CASSLDLTVPTQYY. The CDR3 nucleotides read TGTGCCAGCAGCTTGGACCTGACAGTGCCTACGCAGTATTAT.

The chain joins TRBV2 to TRBJ2-7; 9 nucleotides agree with TRBD2. Unmatched junction bases numbered 13, after V lost 6 bases and J lost 4 bases. The CDR3 runs 16 residues. Per germline, CDR1 SNHLY and CDR2 FYNNEI. CDR3 sequence (DNA): TGTGCCAGCAGAACGAGCGGGACTAGCAGATATTACGAGCAGTACTTC. Its translation: CASRTSGTSRYYEQYF.

Details on this clone: The identical CDR3 is also encoded by other nucleotide sequences in the sample. The rearrangement uses TRBV9 and TRBJ2-2, with D possibly matching TRBD1 (6 bases). V shed 2 bases and J shed 5 bases, with 7 bases lying between them. Looked up from germline, CDR1 is SGDLS and CDR2 is YYNGEE. CDR3 length: 13 residues. CDR3 in DNA: TGTGCCAGCAGCGTTAGGGGGACCGGGGAGCTGTTTTTT. Its protein product is CASSVRGTGELFF.

For this clone: The junction differs from germline at one of its ends, possibly a read error. V usage is TRBV6-5 and J usage is TRBJ1-2; TRBD1 is a possible D gene (5 bases). This CDR3 comprises 15 residues. Germline CDR1 and CDR2: MNHEY and SVGAGI. The CDR3 bases are TGTGCCAGCAGTTACTCGAGAGACAGTAACTATGGCTACCCCTTC. It is translated as CASSYSRDSNYGYPF.

This clone was found a few times. The chain employs TRBV14 and TRBJ1-1; TRBD1 is a possible D gene (5 bases). The length of the CDR3 is 15 residues. Trimming cost V 0 bases and J 2 bases, with 10 bases left between them. Germline V gene lookup returns CDR1 SGHDN and CDR2 FVKESK. DNA for the CDR3: TGTGCCAGCAGCCAAGAGTACAGGCGCAACACTGAAGCTTTCTTT. Amino acid sequence: CASSQEYRRNTEAFF.

The chain carries TRBV5-4 and TRBJ2-7; perhaps TRBD2 as D (8 bases). The CDR3 is made up of 15 amino acids. The V end was cut by 3 bases, the J end by 3 bases, with 16 bases between. Germline CDR1 reads SGHNT; CDR2 reads YYREEE (reference sequence). CDR3 in DNA: TGTGCCAGCAGCTCTAAACAGGGGACTAGCTACGAGCAGTACTTC. Its translation: CASSSKQGTSYEQYF.

The V gene is TRBV28, the J gene TRBJ1-4; 12 bases line up with TRBD1. After removal of 6 bases from V and 4 bases from J, the junction contained 9 bases not matched to a gene. CDR3 size: 17 residues. Per germline, CDR1 MDHEN and CDR2 SYDVKM. The CDR3: CASSPGQGAQGNEKLFF. In nucleotides, the CDR3 is TGTGCCAGCAGCCCGGGACAGGGGGCGCAGGGTAATGAAAAACTGTTTTTT.

In this sample, this clone turned up once. In DNA, the CDR3 is TGTGCCAGCAGCCAAGGAGGGCCCCGTCGCGAAGCTTTCTTT. Protein: CASSQGGPRREAFF. The rearrangement uses TRBV14 and TRBJ1-1; D uncertain. The CDR3 runs to 14 residues. Trimming pared 1 base from V and 8 bases from J, leaving 14 bases between. CDR1 SGHDN and CDR2 FVKESK come from the germline V gene.

The chain is built from TRBV4-2 and TRBJ1-4; D not certain. CDR3 length: 14 residues. Trimming removed 4 bases from V and 7 bases from J, with 13 bases in between. CDR1 and CDR2 from the germline V gene are LGHNA and YNFKEQ. The CDR3 coding sequence is TGTGCCAGCAGCCGAGAGTCCCGCGGTGAAAAACTGTTTTTT. It yields the protein CASSRESRGEKLFF.

The J gene is TRBJ2-3, the V gene TRBV18; TRBD2 matches 7 bases. J was trimmed by 1 base and V by 4 bases; bases with no gene match: 2. The CDR3 is 14 amino acids. Germline values: CDR1 KGHSH, CDR2 LQKENI. CDR3: CASSLSGRTDTQYF. CDR3 nucleotide sequence: TGTGCCAGCTCACTTAGCGGGCGCACAGATACGCAGTATTTT.

This chain joins TRBV7-2 and TRBJ1-1; TRBD1 is a possible D gene (5 bases). The CDR3 loop spans 14 amino acids. V gave up 3 bases and J gave up 4 bases, with 12 bases separating them. Germline loops: CDR1 SGHTA, CDR2 FQGNSA. CDR3 in DNA: TGTGCCAGCAGCTTTGGGGGGGTAGTCACTGAAGCTTTCTTT. Its translation is CASSFGGVVTEAFF.

The chain employs TRBV9 and TRBJ2-5; D is unresolved. Germline values: CDR1 SGDLS, CDR2 YYNGEE. CDR3 length: 13 amino acids. Trimming removed 1 base from V and 3 bases from J, with 7 bases in between. The CDR3 loop reads CASSVRGKETQYF. Written as DNA, the CDR3 is TGTGCCAGCAGCGTAAGAGGTAAAGAGACCCAGTACTTC.

This chain joins TRBV5-6 and TRBJ1-1; 7 bases fit TRBD1. This CDR3 region has 14 residues. Germline CDR1 is SGHDT and CDR2 is YYEEEE. The ends lost 2 bases at V and 4 bases at J; junction bases unmatched: 5. The chain's CDR3 is CASSFETGSTEAFF. CDR3 nucleotides: TGTGCCAGCAGCTTTGAGACAGGGAGCACTGAAGCTTTCTTT.

The chain joins TRBV2 to TRBJ2-2; 12 bases line up with TRBD1. Germline values: CDR1 SNHLY, CDR2 FYNNEI. Trimming took 5 bases from V and 5 from J; bases not matched to a gene: 6. The CDR3 is 16 residues long. CDR3 DNA: TGTGCCAGCAGTCGGGACAGGGGGCTTCGGACCGGGGAGCTGTTTTTT. Protein: CASSRDRGLRTGELFF.

The rearrangement links TRBV5-1 to TRBJ2-7; 9 nucleotides line up with TRBD1. V gave up 3 bases and J gave up 3 bases; unmatched junction bases: 4. The V gene's germline CDR1 is SGHRS and CDR2 YFSETQ. The CDR3 is 14 amino acids. DNA for the CDR3: TGCGCCAGCAGCTCGGGACAGGGTCTCTACGAGCAGTACTTC. Its protein product is CASSSGQGLYEQYF.

The chain couples TRBV19 to TRBJ2-7; D ambiguous. The CDR3 spans 13 residues. CDR1 is LNHDA and CDR2 is SQIVND in the germline V gene (reference sequence). V gave up 4 bases and J gave up 1 base, with 8 bases separating them. The CDR3 region has the DNA TGTGCCAGTAGTACTCAGGCATCCTACGAGCAGTACTTC. Encoded protein: CASSTQASYEQYF.

The J gene is TRBJ1-5, the V gene TRBV19; D is unclear. V lost 11 bases to trimming and J lost 3 bases, with 17 bases between them. This CDR3 contains 14 residues. The germline V gene has CDR1 LNHDA and CDR2 SQIVND (reference sequence). CDR3 amino acids: CARKTPGDNQPQHF. DNA for the CDR3: TGTGCCCGCAAAACTCCAGGTGACAATCAGCCCCAGCATTTT. Supplemented by reference TRBV19 and TRBJ1-5, the full variable domain reads DGGITQSPKYLFRKEGQNVTLSCEQNLNHDAMYWYRQDPGQGLRLIYYSQIVNDFQKGDIAEGYSVSREKKESFPLTVTSAQKNPTAFYLCARKTPGDNQPQHFGDGTRLSIL.

The chain carries TRBV20-1 and TRBJ1-2, with 8 bases matching TRBD1. The CDR3 is 11 amino acids. Germline CDR1 DFQATT, CDR2 SNEGSKA (reference sequence). The V segment lost 5 bases and the J segment 8 bases; nucleotides outside the gene matches: 4. This chain's CDR3 is CSAAQGGGYTF. DNA for the CDR3: TGCAGTGCTGCACAGGGGGGGGGCTACACCTTC.

This chain connects TRBV27 to TRBJ2-1; 10 bases fit TRBD2. V lost 5 bases to trimming and J lost 9 bases; unmatched junction nucleotides: 13. The CDR3 length is 16 residues. From germline, CDR1 is MNHEY and CDR2 SMNVEV (reference sequence). This chain's CDR3 is CASSPYGLAGDGEQFF. The CDR3 DNA is TGTGCCAGCAGTCCCTACGGGCTAGCGGGAGACGGTGAGCAGTTCTTC.

The gene calls are TRBV7-6 and TRBJ2-2; D possibly corresponds to TRBD1 (5 bases). CDR1 is SGHVS and CDR2 is FNYEAQ in the germline V gene. Trimming pared 6 bases from V and 2 bases from J, leaving 16 bases between. The CDR3 length is 16 residues. The CDR3, as DNA: TGTGCCAGCAGTCCGACAGTGGGTCTTAACACCGGGGAGCTGTTTTTT. This translates into CASSPTVGLNTGELFF.

This sequence joins TRBV6-5 and TRBJ2-1; the match to TRBD2 covers 7 bases. Trimming at V came to 2 bases and at J to 7 bases, leaving 11 bases not matched to a gene. CDR1 is MNHEY, CDR2 SVGAGI, per germline. CDR3 length equals 16 residues. CDR3 amino acids: CASSYRGELSANEQFF. The CDR3 DNA is TGTGCCAGCAGTTACCGGGGGGAACTATCCGCTAATGAGCAGTTCTTC.

The CDR3 is CASSLGVREVPPQETQYF. The CDR3, as DNA: TGTGCCAGCAGCTTAGGGGTCAGGGAGGTCCCCCCCCAAGAGACCCAGTACTTC. This sequence joins TRBV7-8 and TRBJ2-5; possible D gene TRBD2, 6 bases. CDR3 length: 18 amino acids. CDR1 and CDR2 from the germline V gene are SGHVS and FQNEAQ. The V end lost 1 base, the J end lost 1 base, and 19 bases lay between the germline ends. The whole variable domain, filled in from reference TRBV7-8 and TRBJ2-5, reads GAGVSQSPRYKVAKRGQDVALRCDPISGHVSLFWYQQALGQGPEFLTYFQNEAQLDKSGLPSDRFFAERPEGSVSTLKIQRTQQEDSAVYLCASSLGVREVPPQETQYFGPGTRLLVL.

The chain carries TRBV7-8 and TRBJ1-5; D call uncertain. V lost 0 bases and J 4 bases, leaving 10 bases between the germline ends. The germline gives CDR1 SGHVS, CDR2 FQNEAQ. There are 15 residues in the CDR3. The CDR3 spells CASSLATNYNQPQHF. The CDR3 bases are TGTGCCAGCAGCTTAGCCACAAACTATAATCAGCCCCAGCATTTT.

As to this clone: One end of the junction does not line up with germline, which may come from a read error. The J gene is TRBJ1-6, the V gene TRBV7-6; TRBD1 agrees at 9 bases. CDR1 and CDR2 (germline): SGHVS, FNYEAQ. The CDR3 covers 14 residues. CDR3 residues: CVSSLGQGSSPLHF. DNA of the CDR3: TGTGTCAGCAGCTTAGGACAGGGGAGCTCACCCCTCCACTTT. Together with reference TRBV7-6 and TRBJ1-6, the CDR3 gives the full variable domain: GAGVSQSPRYKVTKRGQDVALRCDPISGHVSLYWYRQALGQGPEFLTYFNYEAQQDKSGLPNDRFSAERPEGSISTLTIQRTEQRDSAMYRCVSSLGQGSSPLHFGNGTRLTVT.

The chain combines TRBV29-1 with TRBJ2-2; 9 bases align to TRBD2. The V and J ends lost 6 bases and 5 bases, in that order; junction bases with no gene match: 7. There are 14 residues in the CDR3. Looked up from germline, CDR1 is SQVTM and CDR2 is ANQGSEA. The CDR3 sequence: CSVGTSLYTGELFF. CDR3 coding DNA: TGCAGCGTCGGGACTAGCTTATATACCGGGGAGCTGTTTTTT.

This sequence joins TRBV6-6 and TRBJ1-4; D perhaps matches TRBD1 (6 bases). The CDR3 sequence is 14 residues long. V gave up 4 bases and J gave up 6 bases, with 12 bases separating them. Germline V gene sequence: CDR1 MNHNY, CDR2 SVGAGI (reference sequence). CDR3 sequence: CASSLSRGDEKLFF. Here the CDR3 DNA reads TGTGCCAGCAGTTTAAGCAGGGGTGATGAAAAACTGTTTTTT.

This clone was recorded a few times. V and J are TRBV5-4 and TRBJ2-1, with 10 bases that match TRBD2. The CDR3 spans 15 residues. Germline V gene data show CDR1 as SGHNT and CDR2 as YYREEE (reference sequence). V trimming: 0 bases; J trimming: 5 bases; junction bases outside the gene matches: 2. CDR3 residues: CASSLGAGGHNEQFF. CDR3 nucleotides: TGTGCCAGCAGCTTGGGAGCGGGGGGGCACAATGAGCAGTTCTTC. Complete variable domain (other parts from reference TRBV5-4 and TRBJ2-1): ETGVTQSPTHLIKTRGQQVTLRCSSQSGHNTVSWYQQALGQGPQFIFQYYREEENGRGNFPPRFSGLQFPNYSSELNVNALELDDSALYLCASSLGAGGHNEQFFGPGTRLTVL.

The chain recombines TRBV5-1 with TRBJ2-4; TRBD1 matches at 10 bases. V lost 0 bases and J lost 0; bases outside the gene matches: 6. CDR1 is SGHRS and CDR2 is YFSETQ in the germline V gene. The CDR3 totals 18 residues. The CDR3 loop is CASSLVGTGVVAKNIQYF. The DNA of the CDR3 is TGCGCCAGCAGCTTGGTTGGGACAGGGGTCGTAGCCAAAAACATTCAGTACTTC.

The chain combines TRBV6-1 with TRBJ1-1, with a tentative D call TRBD1 (6 bases). Germline V gene data show CDR1 as MNHNS and CDR2 as SASEGT. The CDR3 extends over 12 amino acids. V lost 7 bases, J lost 7 bases, and 13 bases lay in between. The DNA of the CDR3 is TGTGCCAGCATTTCGGACAGTAATGAAGCTTTCTTT. Translation: CASISDSNEAFF.